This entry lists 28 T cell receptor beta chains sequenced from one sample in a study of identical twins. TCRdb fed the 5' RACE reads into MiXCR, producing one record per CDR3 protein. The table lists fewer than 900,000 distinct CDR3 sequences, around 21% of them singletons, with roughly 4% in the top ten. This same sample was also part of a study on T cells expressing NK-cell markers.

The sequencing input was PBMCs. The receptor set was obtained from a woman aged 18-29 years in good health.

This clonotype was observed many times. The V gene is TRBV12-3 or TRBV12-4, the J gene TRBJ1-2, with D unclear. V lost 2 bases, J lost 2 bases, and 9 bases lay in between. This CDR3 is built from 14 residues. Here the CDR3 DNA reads TGTGCCAGCAGTTTAAGACATCTAAACTATGGCTACACCTTC. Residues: CASSLRHLNYGYTF.

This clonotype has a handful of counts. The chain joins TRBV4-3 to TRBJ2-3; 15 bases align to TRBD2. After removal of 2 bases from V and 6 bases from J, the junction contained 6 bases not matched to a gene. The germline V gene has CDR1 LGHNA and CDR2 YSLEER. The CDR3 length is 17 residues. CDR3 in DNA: TGCGCCAGCAGCCAACTATCGGGGACTAGCGGGAGGGATACGCAGTATTTT. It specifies CASSQLSGTSGRDTQYF.

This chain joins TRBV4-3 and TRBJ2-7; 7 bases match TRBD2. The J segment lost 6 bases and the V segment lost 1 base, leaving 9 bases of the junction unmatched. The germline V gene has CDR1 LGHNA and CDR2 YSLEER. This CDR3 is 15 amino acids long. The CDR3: CASSQGVGRETEQYF. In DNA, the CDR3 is TGCGCCAGCAGCCAAGGAGTAGGGCGGGAGACCGAGCAGTACTTC.

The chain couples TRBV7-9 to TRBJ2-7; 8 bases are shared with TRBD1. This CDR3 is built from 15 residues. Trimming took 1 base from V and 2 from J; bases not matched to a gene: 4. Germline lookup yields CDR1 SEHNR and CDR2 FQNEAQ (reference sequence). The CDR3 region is CASSLGRDRPYEQYF. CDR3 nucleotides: TGTGCCAGCAGCTTAGGACGGGACAGGCCCTACGAGCAGTACTTC.

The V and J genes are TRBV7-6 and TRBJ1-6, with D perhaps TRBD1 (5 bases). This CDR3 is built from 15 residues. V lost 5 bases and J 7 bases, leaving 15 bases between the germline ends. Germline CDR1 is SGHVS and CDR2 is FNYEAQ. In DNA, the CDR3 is TGTGCCAGCAGCCTGGGCAAGGGGCCAAATTCACCCCTCCACTTT. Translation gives CASSLGKGPNSPLHF.

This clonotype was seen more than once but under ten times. This CDR3 reads CASSLTVYQETQYF. DNA for the CDR3: TGTGCCAGCAGTTTAACAGTATACCAAGAGACCCAGTACTTC. The chain links TRBV12-3 or TRBV12-4 to TRBJ2-5; D unresolved. This CDR3 is built from 14 residues. Trimming removed 2 bases at V and 0 bases at J, with 7 bases between.

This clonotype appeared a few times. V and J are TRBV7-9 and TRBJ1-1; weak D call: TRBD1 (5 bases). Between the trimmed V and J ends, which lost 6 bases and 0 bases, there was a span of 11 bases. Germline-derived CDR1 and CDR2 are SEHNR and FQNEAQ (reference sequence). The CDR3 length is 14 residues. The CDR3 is CASRPGSMNTEAFF. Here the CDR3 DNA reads TGTGCCAGCAGGCCAGGGTCCATGAACACTGAAGCTTTCTTT.

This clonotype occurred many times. The CDR3 reads CASSFIGNEQFF. The CDR3 DNA follows: TGTGCCAGCAGTTTTATTGGGAATGAGCAGTTCTTC. This chain connects TRBV12-3 or TRBV12-4 to TRBJ2-1, with D unresolved. V lost 3 bases, J lost 7 bases, and 7 bases lay in between. This CDR3 comprises 12 residues.

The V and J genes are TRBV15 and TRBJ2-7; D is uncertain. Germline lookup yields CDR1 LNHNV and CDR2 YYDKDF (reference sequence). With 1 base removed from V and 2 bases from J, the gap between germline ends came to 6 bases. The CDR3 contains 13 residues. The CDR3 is CATSRGLTYEQYF. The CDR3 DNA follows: TGTGCCACCAGCAGAGGGCTAACCTACGAGCAGTACTTC. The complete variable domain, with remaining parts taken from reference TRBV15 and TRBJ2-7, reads DAMVIQNPRYQVTQFGKPVTLSCSQTLNHNVMYWYQQKSSQAPKLLFHYYDKDFNNEADTPDNFQSRRPNTSFCFLDIRSPGLGDTAMYLCATSRGLTYEQYFGPGTRLTVT.

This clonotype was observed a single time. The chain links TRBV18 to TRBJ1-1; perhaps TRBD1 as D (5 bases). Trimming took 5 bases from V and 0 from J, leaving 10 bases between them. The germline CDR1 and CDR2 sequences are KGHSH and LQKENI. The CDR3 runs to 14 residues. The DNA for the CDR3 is TGTGCCAGCTCAGCGACAGAAATGAACACTGAAGCTTTCTTT. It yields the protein CASSATEMNTEAFF.

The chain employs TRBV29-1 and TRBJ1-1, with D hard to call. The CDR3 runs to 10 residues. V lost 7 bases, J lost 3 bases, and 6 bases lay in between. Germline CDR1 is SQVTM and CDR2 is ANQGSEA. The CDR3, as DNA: TGCAGCGGGCGGGACACTGAAGCTTTCTTT. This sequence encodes CSGRDTEAFF.

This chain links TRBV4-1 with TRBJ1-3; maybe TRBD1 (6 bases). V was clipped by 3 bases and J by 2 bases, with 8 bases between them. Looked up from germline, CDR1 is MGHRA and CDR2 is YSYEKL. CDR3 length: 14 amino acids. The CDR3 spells CASSQGATGNTIYF. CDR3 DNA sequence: TGCGCCAGCAGCCAGGGGGCTACTGGAAACACCATATATTTT.

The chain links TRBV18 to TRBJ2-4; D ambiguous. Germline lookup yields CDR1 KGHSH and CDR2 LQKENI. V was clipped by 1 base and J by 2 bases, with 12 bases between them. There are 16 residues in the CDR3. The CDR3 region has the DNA TGTGCCAGCTCACCACTTTCCACCTCACCCAAAAACATTCAGTACTTC. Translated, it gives CASSPLSTSPKNIQYF.

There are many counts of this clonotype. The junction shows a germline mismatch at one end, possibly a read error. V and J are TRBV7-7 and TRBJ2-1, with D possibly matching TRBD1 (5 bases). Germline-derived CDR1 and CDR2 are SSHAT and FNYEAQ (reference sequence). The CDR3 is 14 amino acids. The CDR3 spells CASSLVQDPLEQFF. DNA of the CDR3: TGTGCTAGCAGCTTAGTACAGGACCCTCTTGAGCAGTTCTTC.

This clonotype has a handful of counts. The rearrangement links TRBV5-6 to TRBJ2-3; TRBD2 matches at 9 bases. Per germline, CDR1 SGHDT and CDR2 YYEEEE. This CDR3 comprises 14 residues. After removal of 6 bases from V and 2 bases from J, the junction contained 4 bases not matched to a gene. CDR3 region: CASTQRGVTDTQYF. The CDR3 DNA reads TGTGCCAGCACCCAGCGGGGGGTCACAGATACGCAGTATTTT.

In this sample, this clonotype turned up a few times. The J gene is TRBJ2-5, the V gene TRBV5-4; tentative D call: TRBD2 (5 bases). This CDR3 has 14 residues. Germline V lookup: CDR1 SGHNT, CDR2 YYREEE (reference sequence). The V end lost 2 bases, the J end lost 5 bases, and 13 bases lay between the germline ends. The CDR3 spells CASSFFDGEETQYF. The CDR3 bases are TGTGCCAGCAGCTTCTTTGATGGGGAGGAGACCCAGTACTTC.

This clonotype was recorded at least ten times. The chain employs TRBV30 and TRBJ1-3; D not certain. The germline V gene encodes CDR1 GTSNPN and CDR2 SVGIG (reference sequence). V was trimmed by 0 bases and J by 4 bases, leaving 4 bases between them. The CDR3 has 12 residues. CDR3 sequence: CAWSVLGNTIYF. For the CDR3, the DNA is TGTGCCTGGAGTGTACTCGGAAACACCATATATTTT.

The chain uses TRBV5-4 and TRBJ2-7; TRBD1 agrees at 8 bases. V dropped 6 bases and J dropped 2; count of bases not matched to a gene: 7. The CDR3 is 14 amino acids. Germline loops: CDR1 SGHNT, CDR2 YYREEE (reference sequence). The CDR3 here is CASKPGQAAYEQYF. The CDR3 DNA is TGTGCCAGCAAGCCGGGACAGGCGGCCTACGAGCAGTACTTC.

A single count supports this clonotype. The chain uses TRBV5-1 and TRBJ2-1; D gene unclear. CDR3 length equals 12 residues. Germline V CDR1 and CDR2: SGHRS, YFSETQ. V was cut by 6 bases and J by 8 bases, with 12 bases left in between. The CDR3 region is CASKIPEHEQFF. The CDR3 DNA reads TGCGCCAGCAAGATCCCCGAGCATGAGCAGTTCTTC.

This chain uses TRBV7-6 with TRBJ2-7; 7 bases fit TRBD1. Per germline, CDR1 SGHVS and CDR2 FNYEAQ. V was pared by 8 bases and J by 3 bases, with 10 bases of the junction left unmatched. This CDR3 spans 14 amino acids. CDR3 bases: TGTGCCAGCTGCTCAAACAGGGGCAACTACGAGCAGTACTTC. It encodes CASCSNRGNYEQYF.

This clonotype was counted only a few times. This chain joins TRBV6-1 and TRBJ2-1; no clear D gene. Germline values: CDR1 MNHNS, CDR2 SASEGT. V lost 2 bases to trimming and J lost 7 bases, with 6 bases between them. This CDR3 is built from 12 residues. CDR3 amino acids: CASSETRNEQFF. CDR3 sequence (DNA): TGTGCCAGCAGTGAAACCCGAAATGAGCAGTTCTTC.

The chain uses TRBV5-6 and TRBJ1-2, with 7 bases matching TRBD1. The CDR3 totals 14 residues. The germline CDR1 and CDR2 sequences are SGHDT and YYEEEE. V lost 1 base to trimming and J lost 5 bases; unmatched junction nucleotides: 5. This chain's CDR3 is CASSLRDSEYGYTF. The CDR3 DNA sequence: TGTGCCAGCAGCTTGCGGGACAGCGAATATGGCTACACCTTC.

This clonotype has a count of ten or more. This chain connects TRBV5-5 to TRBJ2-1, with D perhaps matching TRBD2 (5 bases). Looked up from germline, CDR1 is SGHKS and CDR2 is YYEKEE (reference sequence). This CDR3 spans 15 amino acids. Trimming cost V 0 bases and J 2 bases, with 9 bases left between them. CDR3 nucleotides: TGTGCCAGCAGCTTGGATCTAGCTGCCTACAATGAGCAGTTCTTC. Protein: CASSLDLAAYNEQFF. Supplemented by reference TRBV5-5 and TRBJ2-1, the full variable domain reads DAGVTQSPTHLIKTRGQQVTLRCSPISGHKSVSWYQQVLGQGPQFIFQYYEKEERGRGNFPDRFSARQFPNYSSELNVNALLLGDSALYLCASSLDLAAYNEQFFGPGTRLTVL.

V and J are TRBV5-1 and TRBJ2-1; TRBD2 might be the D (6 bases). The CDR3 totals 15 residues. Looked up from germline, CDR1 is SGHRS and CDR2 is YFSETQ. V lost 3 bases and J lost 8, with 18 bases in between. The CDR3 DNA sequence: TGCGCCAGCAGCTCCGTCCCCCGTAGCGGCGATGAGCAGTTCTTC. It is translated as CASSSVPRSGDEQFF. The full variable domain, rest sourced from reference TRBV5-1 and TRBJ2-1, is KAGVTQTPRYLIKTRGQQVTLSCSPISGHRSVSWYQQTPGQGLQFLFEYFSETQRNKGNFPGRFSGRQFSNSRSEMNVSTLELGDSALYLCASSSVPRSGDEQFFGPGTRLTVL.

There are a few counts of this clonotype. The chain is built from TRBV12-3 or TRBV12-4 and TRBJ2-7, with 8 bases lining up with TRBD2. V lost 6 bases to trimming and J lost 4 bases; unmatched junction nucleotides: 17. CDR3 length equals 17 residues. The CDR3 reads CASRPPREAGVWYEQYF. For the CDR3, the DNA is TGTGCCAGCAGGCCCCCCCGGGAAGCGGGAGTTTGGTACGAGCAGTACTTC.

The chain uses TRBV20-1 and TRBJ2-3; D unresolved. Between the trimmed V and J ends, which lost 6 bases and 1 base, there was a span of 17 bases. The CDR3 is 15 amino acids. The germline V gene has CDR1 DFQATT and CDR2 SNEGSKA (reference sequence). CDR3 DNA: TGCAGTGCCCTCCCCCCTAGAGTCGGCACAGATACGCAGTATTTT. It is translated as CSALPPRVGTDTQYF.

This chain's CDR3 is CASSVRGAPDTQYF. CDR3 coding DNA: TGTGCCAGCAGCGTACGTGGGGCCCCAGATACGCAGTATTTT. The chain links TRBV9 to TRBJ2-3; D may be TRBD1 (5 bases). The CDR3 is 14 amino acids. Per germline, CDR1 SGDLS and CDR2 YYNGEE. The germline V and J ends were trimmed by 1 base and 4 bases, with 10 bases remaining between them.

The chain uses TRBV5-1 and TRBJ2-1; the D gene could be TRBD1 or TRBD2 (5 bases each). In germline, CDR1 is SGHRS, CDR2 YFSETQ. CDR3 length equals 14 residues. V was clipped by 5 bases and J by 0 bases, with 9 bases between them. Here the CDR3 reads CASSRGPSYNEQFF. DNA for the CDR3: TGCGCCAGCAGTCGGGGCCCCTCCTACAATGAGCAGTTCTTC.